The sequence of this T cell receptor beta chain was determined in a study of T cell repertoires in cytomegalovirus infection. Study summary: CMV infection plus the matching HLA type was flagged by public TCR beta signatures. Study-wide results and limits: The cumulative frequency of public TCR beta families distinguished individuals who carried CMV together with the relevant HLA. Ex vivo, HLA-C-restricted CMV-specific TCR beta clonotypes prevailed over the rest of the response.

This clonotype has a count of ten or more. Its antigen is undetermined. TCRdb reanalysed the reads using MiXCR and keeps one entry per CDR3 protein. The sample carries about 400,000 distinct CDR3 sequences, roughly 20% recorded once. The CDR3 runs to 18 residues. Germline-derived CDR1 and CDR2 are SGHTA and FQGNSA. V was pared by 1 base and J by 1 base, with 19 bases between. This TCR was sampled from a human donor in good health (CMV status not recorded). Some clones in this sample may be carry-over from other donors' samples. The chain has TRBV7-2 and TRBJ2-5, with a possible D match to TRBD2 (5 bases). The sample comprised PBMCs. CDR3 coding DNA: TGTGCCAGCAGCTTAGGGCTGGCGGCTAGCCTATTCCAAGAGACCCAGTACTTC. It yields the protein CASSLGLAASLFQETQYF.